One and the same sample provided the 29 T cell receptor beta chains below, sequenced in a study of blood T cell repertoires in COVID-19. This table comes from immunoSEQ multiplex PCR, and its TCRdb copy is limited to in-frame clones, with some not included. The data show 73,000 or so clones, with 80% to 90% seen just once and roughly 5.6% held by the top ten. Material: peripheral blood. The source is a man aged 45 to 65 with active COVID-19.

This clone was seen once. The chain joins TRBV6-5 to TRBJ2-7; 7 nucleotides match TRBD1. The germline V gene encodes CDR1 MNHEY and CDR2 SVGAGI. V shed 8 bases, J shed 2 bases, and the junction held 12 bases outside the gene matches. The CDR3 loop spans 15 amino acids. CDR3 region: CASLPTGELTYEQYF. The CDR3 bases are TGTGCCAGCCTGCCTACAGGGGAATTAACCTACGAGCAGTACTTC.

This clone has only one observation. The genes are TRBV7-6 and TRBJ2-1, with 10 bases fitting TRBD2. CDR3 size: 16 residues. The J segment lost 0 bases and the V segment lost 6 bases, leaving 5 bases of the junction unmatched. CDR1 is SGHVS, CDR2 FNYEAQ, per germline. CDR3 sequence (DNA): TGTGCCAGCAGTAATTCTAGCGGGAGCTCCTACAATGAGCAGTTCTTC. The encoded protein is CASSNSSGSSYNEQFF.

The table lists this clone with a count of one. The J gene is TRBJ1-2, the V gene TRBV7-6, with TRBD1 matching over 7 bases. The V and J ends lost 4 bases and 0 bases, in that order; junction bases with no gene match: 5. CDR1 and CDR2 (germline): SGHVS, FNYEAQ. This CDR3 spans 15 amino acids. The CDR3 sequence: CASSSGTDSNYGYTF. The DNA of the CDR3 is TGTGCCAGCAGCTCCGGGACAGATTCTAACTATGGCTACACCTTC.

The chain joins TRBV24-1 to TRBJ2-2, with 8 bases aligning to TRBD1. Looked up from germline, CDR1 is KGHDR and CDR2 is SFDVKD. The junction had 3 bases not matched to a gene; V was cut back by 6 bases and J by 1 base. This CDR3 is 15 amino acids long. CDR3: CATSSDRGNTGELFF. CDR3 bases: TGTGCCACCAGTTCTGACAGGGGGAACACCGGGGAGCTGTTTTTT.

V usage is TRBV30 and J usage is TRBJ2-7; tentatively, D is TRBD2 (5 bases). The germline V gene has CDR1 GTSNPN and CDR2 SVGIG (reference sequence). V lost 0 bases and J 0 bases, leaving 12 bases between the germline ends. The CDR3 length is 15 residues. CDR3 in amino acids: CAWSVRGYRSYEQYF. CDR3 bases: TGTGCCTGGAGTGTACGGGGTTACCGCTCCTACGAGCAGTACTTC.

CDR3 coding DNA: TGTGCCAGCAGTGACCAGGGGTCCATTCAGTACTTC. Its protein is CASSDQGSIQYF. The J gene is TRBJ2-4, the V gene TRBV2; possibly TRBD1 for D (6 bases). Trimming shortened V by 3 bases and J by 9 bases, and 9 bases separated the two germline ends. The germline CDR1 and CDR2 sequences are SNHLY and FYNNEI. The CDR3 contains 12 residues.

This rearrangement joins TRBV11-2 to TRBJ1-1, with a weak D call TRBD1 (6 bases). Germline values: CDR1 SGHAT, CDR2 FQNNGV. Trimming removed 5 bases from V and 1 base from J, with 14 bases in between. The CDR3 is made up of 15 amino acids. CDR3 DNA sequence: TGTGCCAGCAGCCAACAGGGCGTTGAGAACACTGAAGCTTTCTTT. This translates into CASSQQGVENTEAFF. Full variable domain (remainder filled in from reference TRBV11-2 and TRBJ1-1): EAGVAQSPRYKIIEKRQSVAFWCNPISGHATLYWYQQILGQGPKLLIQFQNNGVVDDSQLPKDRFSAERLKGVDSTLKIQPAKLEDSAVYLCASSQQGVENTEAFFGQGTRLTVV.

This clone was counted only a few times. The chain combines TRBV4-1 with TRBJ1-2, with D possibly TRBD1 on 5 matching bases. The ends were cut back, 4 bases at V and 8 bases at J, with 14 bases in the middle. The germline V gene encodes CDR1 MGHRA and CDR2 YSYEKL. The length of the CDR3 is 13 residues. CDR3 DNA: TGCGCCAGCAGCCTTACAGGTGAAAAGGGCTACACCTTC. Amino acid sequence: CASSLTGEKGYTF.

The chain carries TRBV2 and TRBJ1-4; maybe TRBD1 (5 bases). The CDR3 is made up of 16 amino acids. Trimming shortened V by 4 bases and J by 8 bases, and 20 bases separated the two germline ends. Germline V gene data show CDR1 as SNHLY and CDR2 as FYNNEI. This CDR3 reads CASSVRLQDLEEKLFF. In nucleotides, the CDR3 is TGTGCCAGCAGTGTTCGGCTACAGGATTTAGAGGAAAAACTGTTTTTT.

This chain uses TRBV29-1 with TRBJ1-4, with a weak D call TRBD1 (5 bases). CDR1 and CDR2 from the germline V gene are SQVTM and ANQGSEA. The CDR3 has 14 amino acids. Deletions cut 0 bases from V and 8 bases from J, with 13 bases between. The CDR3 spells CSVEEQGLGEKLFF. The CDR3 region has the DNA TGCAGCGTTGAAGAGCAGGGATTGGGGGAAAAACTGTTTTTT.

The chain has TRBV6-8 and TRBJ1-2; TRBD1 matches 7 bases. Germline V CDR1 and CDR2: MNHGY, SAAAGT. J was trimmed by 0 bases and V by 8 bases; bases with no gene match: 15. This CDR3 spans 17 amino acids. CDR3 DNA: TGTGCCAGCCGGCCGACCCCGGGGGACAGAACTAACTATGGCTACACCTTC. Encoded protein: CASRPTPGDRTNYGYTF.

This chain joins TRBV19 and TRBJ2-7; 7 bases are a match to TRBD1. This CDR3 spans 13 amino acids. The germline gives CDR1 LNHDA, CDR2 SQIVND (reference sequence). With V trimmed by 4 bases and J by 5 bases, 5 bases remained unmatched. CDR3 bases: TGTGCCAGTAGTAAAACAGGGGTTCACGAGCAGTACTTC. It encodes CASSKTGVHEQYF. Full variable domain (missing parts from reference TRBV19 and TRBJ2-7): DGGITQSPKYLFRKEGQNVTLSCEQNLNHDAMYWYRQDPGQGLRLIYYSQIVNDFQKGDIAEGYSVSREKKESFPLTVTSAQKNPTAFYLCASSKTGVHEQYFGPGTRLTVT.

This clone was detected once. V is TRBV24-1 and J is TRBJ2-3; 11 nucleotides agree with TRBD2. The germline V gene has CDR1 KGHDR and CDR2 SFDVKD. The CDR3 loop spans 16 amino acids. V was clipped by 4 bases and J by 1 base; unmatched bases: 3. DNA for the CDR3: TGTGCCACCAGTGACGGGGGACTAGCGGGCACAGATACGCAGTATTTT. This sequence encodes CATSDGGLAGTDTQYF.

The V call is TRBV19, the J call TRBJ1-2; TRBD1 agrees at 7 bases. The CDR3 runs 14 residues. The J segment lost 7 bases and the V segment lost 5 bases, leaving 10 bases of the junction unmatched. CDR1 is LNHDA and CDR2 is SQIVND in the germline V gene (reference sequence). The CDR3 loop reads CASSGTVLSFGYTF. The CDR3 DNA reads as TGTGCCAGTAGTGGGACAGTCCTCTCGTTTGGCTACACCTTC.

This clone has just one count. The genes are TRBV9 and TRBJ2-7; a possible D gene is TRBD2 (6 bases). The germline V and J ends were trimmed by 2 bases and 2 bases, with 20 bases remaining between them. CDR1 and CDR2 (germline): SGDLS, YYNGEE. The CDR3 has 17 residues. The CDR3 is CASSVKRRVTEAYEQYF. The CDR3 DNA follows: TGTGCCAGCAGCGTTAAGAGGAGGGTGACGGAAGCCTACGAGCAGTACTTC.

The chain has TRBV28 and TRBJ2-7, with D perhaps matching TRBD1 (5 bases). This CDR3 comprises 12 residues. Trimming took off 2 bases at V and 4 bases at J, with 6 bases between the two ends. Germline V gives CDR1 MDHEN, CDR2 SYDVKM. CDR3: CASSLGAYEQYF. CDR3 nucleotides: TGTGCCAGCAGTTTAGGGGCGTACGAGCAGTACTTC.

CDR3 nucleotide sequence: TGCGCCAGCAGCACGGGACAGGCGGCCACTGAAGCTTTCTTT. As protein: CASSTGQAATEAFF. The rearrangement links TRBV5-1 to TRBJ1-1; TRBD1 matches at 8 bases. The trim removed 4 bases at V and 4 bases at J, leaving 6 bases unmatched. The CDR3 length is 14 residues. Germline CDR1 reads SGHRS; CDR2 reads YFSETQ.

In the case of this clone: One end of the junction does not line up with germline, which may come from a read error. The chain's CDR3 is CASSLEAGENTGELFF. The CDR3 nucleotides are TGTGCCAGCAGTTTGGAGGCAGGGGAGAACACCGGGGAGCTGTTTTTT. The chain carries TRBV5-5 and TRBJ2-2, with D perhaps matching TRBD1 (6 bases). CDR3 length equals 16 residues. The germline V gene encodes CDR1 SGHKS and CDR2 YYEKEE (reference sequence).

The gene calls are TRBV6-6 and TRBJ2-5; 9 bases agree with TRBD2. Germline V gene data show CDR1 as MNHNY and CDR2 as SVGAGI (reference sequence). The J segment lost 2 bases and the V segment lost 5 bases, leaving 6 bases of the junction unmatched. This CDR3 has 15 residues. The CDR3 coding sequence is TGTGCCAGCAGTCCCCAGGCGGGAGGGCAAGAGACCCAGTACTTC. Its protein product is CASSPQAGGQETQYF.

For the CDR3, the DNA is TGTGCCAGTACCCCCCGTAACTTGCTCAACTATGGCTACACCTTC. It codes for CASTPRNLLNYGYTF. The chain recombines TRBV19 with TRBJ1-2; D call uncertain. CDR3 length: 15 residues. The V gene lost 7 bases and the J gene lost 2 bases, with 17 bases spanning the gap. Germline CDR1 reads LNHDA; CDR2 reads SQIVND (reference sequence). Drawing the rest from reference TRBV19 and TRBJ1-2, the complete variable domain is DGGITQSPKYLFRKEGQNVTLSCEQNLNHDAMYWYRQDPGQGLRLIYYSQIVNDFQKGDIAEGYSVSREKKESFPLTVTSAQKNPTAFYLCASTPRNLLNYGYTFGSGTRLTVV.

This clone appeared once. The J gene is TRBJ1-2, the V gene TRBV5-4; 8 nucleotides agree with TRBD1. The CDR3 is 13 residues long. The trim removed 7 bases at V and 2 bases at J, leaving 4 bases unmatched. Germline V gives CDR1 SGHNT, CDR2 YYREEE (reference sequence). This CDR3 reads CASRTGQNYGYTF. The DNA of the CDR3 is TGTGCCAGCCGGACAGGGCAAAACTATGGCTACACCTTC.

The CDR3 coding sequence is TGTGCCAGTAGTATGGGCTGGAGCGGACAAGAGACCCAGTACTTC. It translates to CASSMGWSGQETQYF. The chain couples TRBV19 to TRBJ2-5; D is possibly TRBD2 (5 bases). V was clipped by 3 bases and J by 2 bases, with 13 bases between them. The CDR3 consists of 15 residues. Germline V gene sequence: CDR1 LNHDA, CDR2 SQIVND (reference sequence).

The V and J genes are TRBV4-1 and TRBJ1-2; 7 bases align to TRBD1. CDR1 and CDR2 (germline): MGHRA, YSYEKL. After removal of 5 bases from V and 5 bases from J, the junction contained 8 bases not matched to a gene. This CDR3 spans 14 amino acids. CDR3 coding DNA: TGCGCCAGCAGCACAGGGGCCGGTAAATATGGCTACACCTTC. Its translation: CASSTGAGKYGYTF.

The rearrangement uses TRBV7-9 and TRBJ1-2; maybe TRBD1 (6 bases). Trimming pared 7 bases from V and 2 bases from J, leaving 14 bases between. In germline, CDR1 is SEHNR, CDR2 FQNEAQ (reference sequence). This CDR3 is built from 14 residues. The CDR3 sequence: CASTRPGQNYGYTF. CDR3 in DNA: TGTGCCAGCACCAGGCCCGGACAGAACTATGGCTACACCTTC.

The chain has TRBV6-8 and TRBJ2-5; 9 bases fit TRBD1. In germline, CDR1 is MNHGY, CDR2 SAAAGT. J gave up 5 bases and V 6 bases, and 22 bases lay outside the gene matches. The CDR3 is 19 amino acids. In nucleotides, the CDR3 is TGTGCCAGCAGCAAGTGGGGTGGGACAGGGCGCAATTATGGGGAGACCCAGTACTTC. Protein product: CASSKWGGTGRNYGETQYF.

By sample share, this clone is medium-sized. V usage is TRBV5-4 and J usage is TRBJ2-5, with D hard to call. Trimming pared 1 base from V and 4 bases from J, leaving 2 bases between. The CDR3 is 11 residues long. Per the germline V gene, CDR1 is SGHNT and CDR2 is YYREEE (reference sequence). The CDR3 reads CASSLLETQYF. As DNA, the CDR3 is TGTGCCAGCAGCTTGCTAGAGACCCAGTACTTC.

This chain joins TRBV3-1 (or the pseudogene TRBV3-2) and TRBJ2-1, with a tentative D call TRBD2 (7 bases). CDR1 and CDR2 from the germline V gene are LGHDT and YNNKEL (reference sequence). V was cut by 0 bases and J by 9 bases, with 12 bases left in between. This CDR3 has 14 amino acids. Here the CDR3 reads CASSQEPGGGEQFF. In DNA, the CDR3 is TGTGCCAGCAGCCAAGAGCCGGGGGGCGGTGAGCAGTTCTTC.

The chain combines TRBV7-3 with TRBJ2-3; weak D call: TRBD1 (6 bases). The germline V gene has CDR1 SGHTA and CDR2 FQGTGA. The CDR3 is 14 amino acids. The V and J ends lost 5 bases and 2 bases respectively, with 11 bases between them. Here the CDR3 reads CASSPDRYTDTQYF. DNA for the CDR3: TGTGCCAGCAGCCCAGACAGGTACACAGATACGCAGTATTTT. The full variable domain, in which reference TRBV7-3 and TRBJ2-3 provide the parts outside the CDR3, is GAGVSQTPSNKVTEKGKYVELRCDPISGHTALYWYRQSLGQGPEFLIYFQGTGAADDSGLPNDRFFAVRPEGSVSTLKIQRTERGDSAVYLCASSPDRYTDTQYFGPGTRLTVL.

There are a few counts of this clone. The chain has TRBV11-2 and TRBJ2-2; the match to TRBD2 covers 9 bases. From germline, CDR1 is SGHAT and CDR2 FQNNGV. The CDR3 has 13 residues. Trimming removed 9 bases from V and 3 bases from J; junction bases left unmatched: 2. Here the CDR3 DNA reads TGTGCCAGTTTAGCGGGAGACACCGGGGAGCTGTTTTTT. It translates to CASLAGDTGELFF.